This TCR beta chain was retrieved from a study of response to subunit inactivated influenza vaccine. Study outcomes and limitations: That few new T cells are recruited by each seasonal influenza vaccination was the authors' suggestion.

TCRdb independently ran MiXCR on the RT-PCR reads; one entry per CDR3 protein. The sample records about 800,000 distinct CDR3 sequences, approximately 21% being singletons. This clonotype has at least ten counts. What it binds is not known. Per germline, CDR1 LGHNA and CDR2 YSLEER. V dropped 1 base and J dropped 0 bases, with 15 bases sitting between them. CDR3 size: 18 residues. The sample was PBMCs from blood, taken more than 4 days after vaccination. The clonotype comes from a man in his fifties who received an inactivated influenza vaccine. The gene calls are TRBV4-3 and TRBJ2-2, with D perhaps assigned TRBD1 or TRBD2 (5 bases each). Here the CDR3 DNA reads TGCGCCAGCAGCCAAGTGTGGGTCCAGGGAGCGAACACCGGGGAGCTGTTTTTT. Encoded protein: CASSQVWVQGANTGELFF.